This entry features one TCR beta chain sequence. Breast cancer patients provided tissue from their axillary draining lymph nodes. The CDR3 spans 15 residues. Per germline, CDR1 LNHDA and CDR2 SQIVND (reference sequence). With 6 bases clipped from V and 11 bases from J, the junction kept 16 bases outside the gene matches. The data originate from a study of breast tumors, draining lymph nodes, adjacent tissues. Each CDR3 protein gets one entry after TCRdb re-called the multiplex PCR reads with MiXCR. The sample lists tens of thousands of distinct CDR3 sequences; 15% to 20% were seen once. Sequencing used axillary lymph node tissue. This clonotype was sampled from a female donor with breast cancer. Some clones in this sample may be carry-over from other donors' samples. V gene TRBV19 combines with J gene TRBJ2-1, with 7 bases aligning to TRBD2. CDR3 nucleotide sequence: TGTGCCAGTAGGTGGTCCCGGACTAGGAAAGATAAGCAGTTCTTC. Translated: CASRWSRTRKDKQFF.